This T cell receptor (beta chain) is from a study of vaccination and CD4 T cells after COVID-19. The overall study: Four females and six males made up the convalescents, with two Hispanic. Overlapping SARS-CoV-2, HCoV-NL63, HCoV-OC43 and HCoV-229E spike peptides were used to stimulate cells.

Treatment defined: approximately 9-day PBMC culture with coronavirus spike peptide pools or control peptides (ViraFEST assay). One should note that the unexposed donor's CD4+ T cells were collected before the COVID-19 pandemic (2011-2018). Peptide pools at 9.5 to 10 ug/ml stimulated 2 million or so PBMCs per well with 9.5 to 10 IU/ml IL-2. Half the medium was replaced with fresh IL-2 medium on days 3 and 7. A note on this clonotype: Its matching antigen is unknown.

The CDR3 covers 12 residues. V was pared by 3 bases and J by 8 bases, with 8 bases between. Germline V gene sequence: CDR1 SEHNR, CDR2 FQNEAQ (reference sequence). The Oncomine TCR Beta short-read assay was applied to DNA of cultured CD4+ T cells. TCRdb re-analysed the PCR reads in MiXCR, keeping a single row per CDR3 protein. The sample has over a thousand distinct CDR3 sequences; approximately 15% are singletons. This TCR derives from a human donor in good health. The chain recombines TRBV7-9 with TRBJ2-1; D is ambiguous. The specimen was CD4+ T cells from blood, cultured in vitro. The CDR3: CASSFSKDEQFF. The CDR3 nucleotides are TGTGCCAGCAGCTTTAGTAAGGATGAGCAGTTCTTC.